These 25 T cell receptor beta chains originate from one sample sequenced in a study of blood T cell repertoires in COVID-19. Sequenced by immunoSEQ multiplex PCR; TCRdb stores in-frame clones only, minus some. The sample has some 150,000 clones, around 87% seen once. Sequencing used peripheral blood. All receptors come from a woman aged 55-69 years with active or convalescent COVID-19.

The CDR3 nucleotides are TGTGCCAGCAGTTACTCTTCAGGGGGTGGTGAGCAGTACTTC. Translation gives CASSYSSGGGEQYF. The chain is built from TRBV6-6 and TRBJ2-7; 7 bases align to TRBD1. The V and J ends lost 0 bases and 7 bases, in that order; junction bases with no gene match: 6. The CDR3 is 14 residues long. Per the germline V gene, CDR1 is MNHNY and CDR2 is SVGAGI (reference sequence).

The chain carries TRBV7-2 and TRBJ1-2; 7 bases are shared with TRBD1. Germline loops: CDR1 SGHTA, CDR2 FQGNSA. V shed 1 base and J 4 bases; nucleotides not matched to a gene: 3. This CDR3 has 14 residues. The CDR3 sequence is CASSLGGTVYGYTF. DNA for the CDR3: TGTGCCAGCAGCTTAGGGGGGACAGTCTATGGCTACACCTTC. The variable domain in full, with the rest retrieved from reference TRBV7-2 and TRBJ1-2, is GAGVSQSPSNKVTEKGKDVELRCDPISGHTALYWYRQSLGQGLEFLIYFQGNSAPDKSGLPSDRFSAERTGGSVSTLTIQRTQQEDSAVYLCASSLGGTVYGYTFGSGTRLTVV.

This clone turned up a few times. The chain has TRBV7-2 and TRBJ2-5; 8 bases are shared with TRBD2. V dropped 1 base and J dropped 2; count of bases not matched to a gene: 6. The CDR3 consists of 16 residues. From germline, CDR1 is SGHTA and CDR2 FQGNSA. The chain's CDR3 is CASSLGPIAGQETQYF. In nucleotides, the CDR3 is TGTGCCAGCAGCTTAGGCCCTATAGCGGGGCAAGAGACCCAGTACTTC.

This rearrangement joins TRBV5-6 to TRBJ1-6, with a weak D call TRBD1 (5 bases). Germline V gives CDR1 SGHDT, CDR2 YYEEEE. The CDR3 consists of 14 residues. V gave up 2 bases and J gave up 15 bases, with 18 bases separating them. CDR3 nucleotide sequence: TGTGCCAGCAGCTTTGGTGTGGGGGGTTCGGTCCTCCACTTT. Amino acid sequence: CASSFGVGGSVLHF.

The chain uses TRBV12-3 or TRBV12-4 and TRBJ1-5; TRBD1 aligns across 8 bases. The CDR3 spans 13 residues. After removal of 5 bases from V and 10 bases from J, the junction contained 7 bases not matched to a gene. CDR3 sequence: CASSTGQGGPQHF. CDR3 nucleotides: TGTGCCAGCAGTACCGGACAGGGCGGTCCCCAGCATTTT.

The V gene is TRBV10-3, the J gene TRBJ2-1; D is perhaps TRBD1 (6 bases). Trimming took off 10 bases at V and 3 bases at J, with 16 bases between the two ends. Germline V CDR1 and CDR2: ENHRY, SYGVKD. The CDR3 spans 14 residues. The CDR3 sequence is CASEKSGDYNEQFF. In nucleotides, the CDR3 is TGTGCCAGCGAGAAATCAGGGGACTACAATGAGCAGTTCTTC.

V and J are TRBV19 and TRBJ1-3; 7 nucleotides line up with TRBD1. Germline-derived CDR1 and CDR2 are LNHDA and SQIVND (reference sequence). The V and J ends lost 5 bases and 4 bases, in that order; junction bases with no gene match: 2. CDR3 length: 13 residues. The CDR3 spells CASSRDRGNTIYF. Here the CDR3 DNA reads TGTGCCAGTAGTCGGGACAGAGGAAACACCATATATTTT.

V gene TRBV5-1 combines with J gene TRBJ2-7; 10 positions match TRBD2. Germline assignment: CDR1 SGHRS and CDR2 YFSETQ. The CDR3 runs to 14 residues. V lost 4 bases to trimming and J lost 3 bases; unmatched junction nucleotides: 4. The CDR3 loop is CASSSGGGGYEQYF. The CDR3 coding sequence is TGCGCCAGCAGCAGCGGGGGGGGCGGCTACGAGCAGTACTTC. Using reference TRBV5-1 and TRBJ2-7 for the parts outside the CDR3, the full variable domain is KAGVTQTPRYLIKTRGQQVTLSCSPISGHRSVSWYQQTPGQGLQFLFEYFSETQRNKGNFPGRFSGRQFSNSRSEMNVSTLELGDSALYLCASSSGGGGYEQYFGPGTRLTVT.

A single count supports this clone. This chain links TRBV3-1 (or the pseudogene TRBV3-2) with TRBJ1-2, with 12 bases matching TRBD1. CDR1 is LGHDT, CDR2 YNNKEL, per germline (reference sequence). V shed 4 bases, J shed 6 bases, and the junction held 18 bases outside the gene matches. The CDR3 contains 19 residues. In DNA, the CDR3 is TGTGCCAGCAGCCCAAATCCTTTGGGACAGGGGGCTAGAGGAGATGGCTACACCTTC. As protein: CASSPNPLGQGARGDGYTF.

This sequence joins TRBV19 and TRBJ1-1; D is undetermined. V lost 3 bases, J lost 0 bases, and 5 bases lay in between. Germline values: CDR1 LNHDA, CDR2 SQIVND (reference sequence). The CDR3 runs 13 residues. The CDR3, as DNA: TGTGCCAGTAGTATCTCCCTGAACACTGAAGCTTTCTTT. Its translation: CASSISLNTEAFF.

This clone showed up just once. The chain has TRBV30 and TRBJ2-5, with 7 bases matching TRBD1. The CDR3 length is 12 residues. CDR1 and CDR2 from the germline V gene are GTSNPN and SVGIG (reference sequence). CDR3 in DNA: TGTGCGTTCGGGACAGATGGGGAGACCCAGTACTTC. This codes for CAFGTDGETQYF.

This chain uses TRBV6-5 with TRBJ1-3, with D unclear. Germline V CDR1 and CDR2: MNHEY, SVGAGI. The V end was cut by 0 bases, the J end by 1 base, with 4 bases between. This CDR3 spans 14 amino acids. The CDR3 DNA sequence: TGTGCCAGCAGTTACTCACAGTCTGGAAACACCATATATTTT. Translated, it gives CASSYSQSGNTIYF.

The chain uses TRBV2 and TRBJ2-3; TRBD2 matches at 15 bases. There are 19 residues in the CDR3. The germline CDR1 and CDR2 sequences are SNHLY and FYNNEI. V shed 6 bases, J shed 5 bases, and the junction held 15 bases outside the gene matches. CDR3 sequence reads: CASRIPGLAGGQTRDTQYF. The CDR3 DNA sequence: TGTGCCAGCAGGATACCGGGACTAGCGGGGGGACAGACCAGAGATACGCAGTATTTT. Using reference TRBV2 and TRBJ2-3 for the parts outside the CDR3, the full variable domain is EPEVTQTPSHQVTQMGQEVILRCVPISNHLYFYWYRQILGQKVEFLVSFYNNEISEKSEIFDDQFSVERPDGSNFTLKIRSTKLEDSAMYFCASRIPGLAGGQTRDTQYFGPGTRLTVL.

This chain joins TRBV4-1 and TRBJ2-5, with 13 bases identical to TRBD2. Per germline, CDR1 MGHRA and CDR2 YSYEKL. V gave up 0 bases and J gave up 2 bases; unmatched junction bases: 6. The CDR3 has 18 residues. The CDR3: CASSQDLGLAGLQETQYF. CDR3 bases: TGCGCCAGCAGCCAAGATTTGGGACTAGCGGGACTGCAAGAGACCCAGTACTTC.

This clone was detected a few times. The rearrangement joins TRBV30 to TRBJ1-3, with no clear D. CDR1 GTSNPN and CDR2 SVGIG come from the germline V gene (reference sequence). The CDR3 is 14 residues long. Between the trimmed V and J ends, which lost 8 bases and 0 bases, there was a span of 14 bases. For the CDR3, the DNA is TGTGCCCTCTCCCCCAGGAACTCTGGAAACACCATATATTTT. It yields the protein CALSPRNSGNTIYF. Drawing the rest from reference TRBV30 and TRBJ1-3, the complete variable domain is SQTIHQWPATLVQPVGSPLSLECTVEGTSNPNLYWYRQAAGRGLQLLFYSVGIGQISSEVPQNLSASRPQDRQFILSSKKLLLSDSGFYLCALSPRNSGNTIYFGEGSWLTVV.

This chain joins TRBV9 and TRBJ1-1, with D hard to call. CDR1 and CDR2 from the germline V gene are SGDLS and YYNGEE. There are 14 residues in the CDR3. Trimming shortened V by 3 bases and J by 5 bases, and 14 bases separated the two germline ends. The CDR3 reads CASSARWYATEAFF. CDR3 sequence (DNA): TGTGCCAGCAGCGCGAGGTGGTACGCGACTGAAGCTTTCTTT.

V usage is TRBV9 and J usage is TRBJ2-1; D might be TRBD2 (6 bases). V lost 3 bases and J 9 bases, leaving 16 bases between the germline ends. Germline V gene sequence: CDR1 SGDLS, CDR2 YYNGEE. This CDR3 is built from 14 residues. For the CDR3, the DNA is TGTGCCAGCAGCGGCCACGGAGGGGAAGGTGAGCAGTTCTTC. It codes for CASSGHGGEGEQFF.

The chain is built from TRBV5-5 and TRBJ1-5, with 7 bases matching TRBD1. CDR1 and CDR2 from the germline V gene are SGHKS and YYEKEE (reference sequence). The CDR3 consists of 17 residues. J gave up 9 bases and V 1 base, and 16 bases lay outside the gene matches. CDR3 residues: CASSLRYDRDGGAPQHF. DNA for the CDR3: TGTGCCAGCAGCTTGAGGTACGACAGGGACGGAGGTGCGCCCCAGCATTTT.

This clone was detected only a few times. V and J are TRBV19 and TRBJ2-7, with D possibly being TRBD2 (6 bases). V lost 3 bases to trimming and J lost 2 bases, with 17 bases between them. CDR3 size: 16 residues. Germline V gene lookup returns CDR1 LNHDA and CDR2 SQIVND (reference sequence). The DNA of the CDR3 is TGTGCCAGTAGTATGAGTGGTAGGGGACTTACCTACGAGCAGTACTTC. Its protein is CASSMSGRGLTYEQYF.

The chain couples TRBV2 to TRBJ2-1, with TRBD1 identical over 7 bases. V gave up 6 bases and J gave up 2 bases; unmatched junction bases: 7. The CDR3 has 15 amino acids. The V gene's germline CDR1 is SNHLY and CDR2 FYNNEI. This chain's CDR3 is CASRENRGPYNEQFF. The DNA of the CDR3 is TGTGCCAGCAGGGAGAACAGGGGACCCTACAATGAGCAGTTCTTC.

The chain is built from TRBV5-6 and TRBJ1-3; unclear D gene. There are 15 residues in the CDR3. The germline gives CDR1 SGHDT, CDR2 YYEEEE. V lost 1 base, J lost 8 bases, and 16 bases lay in between. Here the CDR3 DNA reads TGTGCCAGCAGCTTGCCGGTTAGTGGCGGGGACACCATATATTTT. It codes for CASSLPVSGGDTIYF.

The gene calls are TRBV30 and TRBJ1-1; no firm D call. Germline CDR1 and CDR2: GTSNPN and SVGIG (reference sequence). CDR3 length equals 12 residues. Deletions cut 4 bases from V and 6 bases from J, with 12 bases between. CDR3 bases: TGTGCCTGGACTCTCCCCGGGGCTGAAGCTTTCTTT. Its translation is CAWTLPGAEAFF.

The chain carries TRBV3-1 (or the pseudogene TRBV3-2) and TRBJ1-1; D unclear. V shed 0 bases and J shed 4 bases, with 18 bases lying between them. CDR1 is LGHDT, CDR2 YNNKEL, per germline (reference sequence). The CDR3 covers 17 residues. CDR3 loop: CASSQERASGFGTEAFF. CDR3 bases: TGTGCCAGCAGCCAAGAGCGGGCTTCGGGGTTCGGCACTGAAGCTTTCTTT.

This chain joins TRBV25-1 and TRBJ1-1, with no clear D. Trimming pared 1 base from V and 3 bases from J, leaving 6 bases between. The CDR3 sequence is 13 residues long. CDR1 and CDR2 (germline): MGHDK, SYGVNS. DNA of the CDR3: TGTGCCAGCAGTGAATCCCCTGACACTGAAGCTTTCTTT. It yields the protein CASSESPDTEAFF.

The rearrangement joins TRBV10-3 to TRBJ2-4; tentatively, D is TRBD1 (6 bases). V shed 6 bases and J shed 1 base, with 7 bases lying between them. This CDR3 has 13 amino acids. Germline CDR1 reads ENHRY; CDR2 reads SYGVKD. The CDR3 is CAISQGAKNIQYF. CDR3 nucleotides: TGTGCCATCAGCCAGGGGGCCAAAAACATTCAGTACTTC.